The 20 T cell receptor beta chains listed next were all sequenced from one sample in a study of response to subunit inactivated influenza vaccine. MiXCR was run by TCRdb on the RT-PCR reads, yielding one entry per CDR3 protein. The sample contains about 520,000 distinct CDR3 sequences, approximately 7.8% of which appear only once. Specimen: PBMCs from blood, collected 23 months after vaccination. The receptors originated from a man between 45 and 75 years old who received an inactivated influenza vaccine.

This clonotype was recorded a few times. CDR3 sequence (DNA): TGTGCCAGCAGCCCCCGGGACTACAGAGCCAAAAACATTCAGTACTTC. Protein sequence: CASSPRDYRAKNIQYF. The V call is TRBV5-6, the J call TRBJ2-4, with 7 bases that match TRBD2. The junction had 7 bases not matched to a gene; V was cut back by 4 bases and J by 0 bases. Germline V CDR1 and CDR2: SGHDT, YYEEEE. This CDR3 is built from 16 residues.

This chain uses TRBV12-3 or TRBV12-4 with TRBJ2-7; 9 positions agree with TRBD1. This CDR3 has 15 amino acids. The J segment lost 4 bases and the V segment lost 5 bases, leaving 9 bases of the junction unmatched. Written as DNA, the CDR3 is TGTGCCAGCAGTGCCGGGACAGGGATAAGGTACGAGCAGTACTTC. Translated, it gives CASSAGTGIRYEQYF.

This clonotype came up many times. This chain uses TRBV27 with TRBJ2-3, with unresolved D. Trimming took off 3 bases at V and 4 bases at J, with 8 bases between the two ends. Germline-derived CDR1 and CDR2 are MNHEY and SMNVEV (reference sequence). There are 13 residues in the CDR3. CDR3 sequence reads: CASSLTLPDTQYF. The DNA for the CDR3 is TGTGCCAGCAGTTTGACCCTCCCAGATACGCAGTATTTT.

In DNA form, the CDR3 reads TGTGCCAGCACTCAGGGCCGCACCGGGGAGCTGTTTTTT. As protein: CASTQGRTGELFF. The gene calls are TRBV6-1 and TRBJ2-2, with D possibly being TRBD1 (5 bases). The CDR3 totals 13 residues. Germline V CDR1 and CDR2: MNHNS, SASEGT. Trimming stripped 7 bases from V and 4 bases from J, with 10 bases between.

This clonotype came up a few times. This chain connects TRBV5-4 to TRBJ2-1; 7 bases are shared with TRBD1. Losses at the gene ends were 4 bases for V and 10 bases for J; bases not matched to a gene: 2. Germline V gene sequence: CDR1 SGHNT, CDR2 YYREEE (reference sequence). The CDR3 loop spans 11 amino acids. CDR3 nucleotides: TGTGCCAGCAGCGCGACAGGGGAGCAGTTCTTC. It specifies CASSATGEQFF. The whole variable domain, filled in from reference TRBV5-4 and TRBJ2-1, reads ETGVTQSPTHLIKTRGQQVTLRCSSQSGHNTVSWYQQALGQGPQFIFQYYREEENGRGNFPPRFSGLQFPNYSSELNVNALELDDSALYLCASSATGEQFFGPGTRLTVL.

This clonotype was recorded at least ten times. The rearrangement links TRBV7-2 to TRBJ1-4; D might be TRBD1 (5 bases). This CDR3 comprises 16 residues. CDR1 and CDR2 from the germline V gene are SGHTA and FQGNSA. Deletions cut 4 bases from V and 6 bases from J, with 18 bases between. The CDR3 nucleotides are TGTGCCAGCAGCTCCTCCCGGGCAGGGATAGATGAAAAACTGTTTTTT. It encodes CASSSSRAGIDEKLFF.

This clonotype came up a few times. The V and J genes are TRBV7-9 and TRBJ2-5; no reliable D call. The CDR3 consists of 12 residues. Germline CDR1 SEHNR, CDR2 FQNEAQ (reference sequence). Deletions cut 4 bases from V and 5 bases from J, with 8 bases between. The CDR3, as DNA: TGTGCCAGCAGCTCGCATGGGGAGACCCAGTACTTC. Its translation: CASSSHGETQYF.

This clonotype appeared many times. V is TRBV20-1 and J is TRBJ2-2; maybe TRBD2 (5 bases). V was shortened by 6 bases and J by 4 bases, with 15 bases between the two germline ends. Germline CDR1 reads DFQATT; CDR2 reads SNEGSKA (reference sequence). CDR3 length: 14 amino acids. The CDR3 sequence is CSARRGLVTGELFF. In DNA form, the CDR3 reads TGCAGTGCCAGGAGAGGGCTGGTCACCGGGGAGCTGTTTTTT.

There are many counts of this clonotype. The V and J genes are TRBV7-2 and TRBJ2-5; no reliable D call. V was pared by 5 bases and J by 3 bases, with 10 bases between. The CDR3 has 13 amino acids. Germline loops: CDR1 SGHTA, CDR2 FQGNSA. CDR3 loop: CASSQQRKETQYF. The CDR3 DNA is TGTGCCAGCAGCCAACAGAGAAAAGAGACCCAGTACTTC.

The chain carries TRBV20-1 and TRBJ2-3, with 8 bases matching TRBD2. CDR3 length: 14 amino acids. Unmatched junction bases numbered 6, after V lost 3 bases and J lost 4 bases. CDR1 is DFQATT and CDR2 is SNEGSKA in the germline V gene (reference sequence). DNA for the CDR3: TGCAGTGCTAGTTCGGGGGGGCGCGCAGATACGCAGTATTTT. It yields the protein CSASSGGRADTQYF.

This clonotype was seen more than once but under ten times. The chain has TRBV24-1 and TRBJ2-2; 9 bases fit TRBD1. CDR3 length: 15 residues. In germline, CDR1 is KGHDR, CDR2 SFDVKD. The J segment lost 7 bases and the V segment lost 4 bases, leaving 6 bases of the junction unmatched. This CDR3 is CATSEPGQGYGELFF. DNA for the CDR3: TGTGCCACCAGTGAACCCGGACAGGGGTACGGGGAGCTGTTTTTT.

This clonotype was seen more than once but under ten times. This chain joins TRBV7-9 and TRBJ2-1; D tentatively fits TRBD1 or TRBD2 (5 bases each). Between the trimmed V and J ends, which lost 5 bases and 6 bases, there was a span of 11 bases. CDR1 is SEHNR, CDR2 FQNEAQ, per germline (reference sequence). The CDR3 length is 13 residues. CDR3 nucleotide sequence: TGTGCCAGCAGCCCACGGGGACCCAATGAGCAGTTCTTC. Translated, it gives CASSPRGPNEQFF.

This clonotype turned up a few times. This chain uses TRBV30 with TRBJ1-5; TRBD1 matches 8 bases. Germline CDR1 is GTSNPN and CDR2 is SVGIG (reference sequence). This CDR3 contains 13 residues. With 3 bases clipped from V and 7 bases from J, the junction kept 5 bases outside the gene matches. CDR3 bases: TGTGCCTGGAGCGTGACAGGGGACCAGCCCCAGCATTTT. The encoded protein is CAWSVTGDQPQHF. The whole variable domain, remainder taken from reference TRBV30 and TRBJ1-5, is SQTIHQWPATLVQPVGSPLSLECTVEGTSNPNLYWYRQAAGRGLQLLFYSVGIGQISSEVPQNLSASRPQDRQFILSSKKLLLSDSGFYLCAWSVTGDQPQHFGDGTRLSIL.

This clonotype has a handful of counts. This CDR3 is CASSLGAGGRGSPLHF. The CDR3 DNA reads as TGTGCCAGCAGCTTAGGGGCAGGGGGACGAGGTTCACCCCTCCACTTT. This chain connects TRBV7-9 to TRBJ1-6, with 7 bases fitting TRBD1. After removal of 1 base from V and 9 bases from J, the junction contained 9 bases not matched to a gene. The CDR3 has 16 amino acids. Germline loops: CDR1 SEHNR, CDR2 FQNEAQ (reference sequence). Based on the CDR3 plus reference TRBV7-9 and TRBJ1-6, the full variable domain is DTGVSQNPRHKITKRGQNVTFRCDPISEHNRLYWYRQTLGQGPEFLTYFQNEAQLEKSRLLSDRFSAERPKGSFSTLEIQRTEQGDSAMYLCASSLGAGGRGSPLHFGNGTRLTVT.

This clonotype was found a few times. The rearrangement uses TRBV28 and TRBJ2-7, with unresolved D. Trimming cost V 1 base and J 0 bases, with 10 bases left between them. Germline V gene lookup returns CDR1 MDHEN and CDR2 SYDVKM. CDR3 length equals 15 residues. As DNA, the CDR3 is TGTGCCAGCAGTTTATCCCAGAGTCCCTCCTACGAGCAGTACTTC. The encoded protein is CASSLSQSPSYEQYF.

The V gene is TRBV29-1, the J gene TRBJ2-2; no clear D. V was shortened by 1 base and J by 6 bases, with 6 bases between the two germline ends. The CDR3 runs to 12 residues. Germline values: CDR1 SQVTM, CDR2 ANQGSEA. The CDR3 region has the DNA TGCAGCGTTGAAGGTGGTTCCGGGGAGCTGTTTTTT. Protein: CSVEGGSGELFF.

This clonotype was recorded at least ten times. The gene calls are TRBV29-1 and TRBJ2-1; a possible D gene is TRBD2 (7 bases). Germline-derived CDR1 and CDR2 are SQVTM and ANQGSEA. The CDR3 contains 11 residues. V was shortened by 3 bases and J by 9 bases, with 9 bases between the two germline ends. The CDR3 nucleotides are TGCAGCGTTGAGGGGGGGCGTGAGCAGTTCTTC. It is translated as CSVEGGREQFF.

This clonotype has just a few counts. This rearrangement joins TRBV28 to TRBJ2-6; perhaps TRBD1 as D (8 bases). CDR3 length: 18 residues. Germline lookup yields CDR1 MDHEN and CDR2 SYDVKM. V dropped 4 bases and J dropped 0 bases, with 16 bases sitting between them. CDR3 coding DNA: TGTGCCAGCAGTTCCACAGGGGGGGCTTTCTCTGGGGCCAACGTCCTGACTTTC. This codes for CASSSTGGAFSGANVLTF. The full variable domain, in which reference TRBV28 and TRBJ2-6 provide the parts outside the CDR3, is DVKVTQSSRYLVKRTGEKVFLECVQDMDHENMFWYRQDPGLGLRLIYFSYDVKMKEKGDIPEGYSVSREKKERFSLILESASTNQTSMYLCASSSTGGAFSGANVLTFGAGSRLTVL.

The rearrangement links TRBV7-8 to TRBJ2-1; 8 positions match TRBD2. The CDR3 is 17 residues long. From germline, CDR1 is SGHVS and CDR2 FQNEAQ. V lost 5 bases to trimming and J lost 4 bases; unmatched junction nucleotides: 13. As DNA, the CDR3 is TGTGCCAGCAGCGCAACGCGGGAGGCCGCTATGTACAATGAGCAGTTCTTC. Translated, it gives CASSATREAAMYNEQFF.

Only a few counts were recorded for this clonotype. At one of its ends the junction is not consistent with the germline gene, which may arise from a read error. This rearrangement joins TRBV6-1 to TRBJ1-1; D is uncertain. The CDR3 is made up of 11 amino acids. Germline V gene data show CDR1 as MNHNS and CDR2 as SASEGT. The CDR3 is CASREEAEAFF. The DNA for the CDR3 is TGTGCCAGCCGTGAGGAGGCTGAAGCTTTCTTT.